This T cell receptor beta chain was recovered during a study of T cells in localized non-small cell lung cancer. Study-level findings and limits: Increased T cell density in blood showed an association with longer overall survival. In adjacent lung appeared a median about 58 of the top 100 tumor clones. The highest T cell clonality was in uninvolved adjacent lung, above tumor.

As regards this clone: Its antigen is not identified.

CDR1 is LGHNA, CDR2 YSLEER, per germline. J was trimmed by 0 bases and V by 3 bases; bases with no gene match: 2. The CDR3 spans 16 residues. Here immunoSEQ multiplex PCR was the method, and the copy in TCRdb shows in-frame clones only, minus some. The sample comprises 25,000 to 30,000 clones, 82% of which are singletons, and around 4.3% rests with the top ten. The chain joins TRBV4-3 to TRBJ2-3; 11 positions match TRBD2. This clonotype originated in a woman aged 40-70 years with stage I lung adenocarcinoma. This sample comprised peripheral blood, obtained before any cancer treatment. The CDR3 DNA follows: TGCGCCAGCAGCCACCGACTAGCGGGGAGCACAGATACGCAGTATTTT. It specifies CASSHRLAGSTDTQYF.